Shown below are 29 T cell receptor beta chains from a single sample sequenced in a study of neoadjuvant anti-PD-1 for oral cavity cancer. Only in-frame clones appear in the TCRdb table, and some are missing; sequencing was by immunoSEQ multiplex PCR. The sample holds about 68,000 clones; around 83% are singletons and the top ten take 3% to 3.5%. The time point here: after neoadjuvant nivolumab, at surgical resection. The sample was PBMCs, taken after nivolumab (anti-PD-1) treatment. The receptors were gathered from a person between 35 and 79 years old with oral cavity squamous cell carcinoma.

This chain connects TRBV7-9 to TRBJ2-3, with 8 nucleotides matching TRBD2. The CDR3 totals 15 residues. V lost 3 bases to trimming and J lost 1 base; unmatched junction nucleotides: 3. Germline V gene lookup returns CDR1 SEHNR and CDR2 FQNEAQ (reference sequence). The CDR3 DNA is TGTGCCAGCAGCTTCGGGGGGGCGGGCACAGATACGCAGTATTTT. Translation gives CASSFGGAGTDTQYF.

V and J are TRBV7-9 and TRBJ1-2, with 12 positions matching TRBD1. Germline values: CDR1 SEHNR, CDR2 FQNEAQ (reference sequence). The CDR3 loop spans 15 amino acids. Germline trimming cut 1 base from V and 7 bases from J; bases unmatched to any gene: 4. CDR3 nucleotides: TGTGCCAGCAGCTTAGGGGACAGGGGGCAAGGTGGCTACACCTTC. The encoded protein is CASSLGDRGQGGYTF.

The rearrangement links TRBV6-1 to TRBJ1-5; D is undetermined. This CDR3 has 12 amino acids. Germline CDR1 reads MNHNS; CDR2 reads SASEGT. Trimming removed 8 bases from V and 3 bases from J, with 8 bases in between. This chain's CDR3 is CASCRTNQPQHF. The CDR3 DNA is TGTGCCAGCTGCAGGACCAATCAGCCCCAGCATTTT.

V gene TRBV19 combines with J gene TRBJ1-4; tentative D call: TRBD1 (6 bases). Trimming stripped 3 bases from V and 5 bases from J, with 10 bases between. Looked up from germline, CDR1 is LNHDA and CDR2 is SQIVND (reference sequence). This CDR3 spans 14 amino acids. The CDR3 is CASSMMRGNEKLFF. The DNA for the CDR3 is TGTGCCAGTAGTATGATGAGGGGGAATGAAAAACTGTTTTTT.

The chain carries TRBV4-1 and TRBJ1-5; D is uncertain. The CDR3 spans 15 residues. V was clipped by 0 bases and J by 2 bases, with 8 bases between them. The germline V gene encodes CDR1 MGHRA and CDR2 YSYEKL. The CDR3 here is CASSQETERNQPQHF. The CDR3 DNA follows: TGCGCCAGCAGCCAAGAGACGGAGCGCAATCAGCCCCAGCATTTT.

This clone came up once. CDR3 in DNA: TGCGCCAGCAGCTTGGTGGCGGGAGGGCCCGAGACCCAGTACTTC. Amino acid sequence: CASSLVAGGPETQYF. The V call is TRBV5-1, the J call TRBJ2-5, with TRBD2 identical over 9 bases. The trim removed 0 bases at V and 5 bases at J, leaving 5 bases unmatched. Germline-derived CDR1 and CDR2 are SGHRS and YFSETQ. This CDR3 is built from 15 residues.

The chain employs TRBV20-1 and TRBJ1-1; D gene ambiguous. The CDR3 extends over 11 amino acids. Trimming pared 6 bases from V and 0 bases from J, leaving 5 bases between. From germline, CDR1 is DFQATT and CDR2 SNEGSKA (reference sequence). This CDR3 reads CSADLNTEAFF. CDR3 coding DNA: TGCAGTGCCGATTTGAACACTGAAGCTTTCTTT.

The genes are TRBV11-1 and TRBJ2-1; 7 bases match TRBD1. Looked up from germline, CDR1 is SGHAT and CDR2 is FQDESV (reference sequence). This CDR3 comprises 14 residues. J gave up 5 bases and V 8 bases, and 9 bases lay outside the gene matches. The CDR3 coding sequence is TGTGCCAGCGCTTCGACAGGGAACCACAATGAGCAGTTCTTC. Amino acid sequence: CASASTGNHNEQFF. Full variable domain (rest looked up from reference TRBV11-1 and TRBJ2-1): EAEVAQSPRYKITEKSQAVAFWCDPISGHATLYWYRQILGQGPELLVQFQDESVVDDSQLPKDRFSAERLKGVDSTLKIQPAELGDSAMYLCASASTGNHNEQFFGPGTRLTVL.

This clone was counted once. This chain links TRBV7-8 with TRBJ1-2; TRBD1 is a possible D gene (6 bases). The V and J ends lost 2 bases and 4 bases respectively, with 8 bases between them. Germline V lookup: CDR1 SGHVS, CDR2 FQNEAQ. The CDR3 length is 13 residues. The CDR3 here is CASSLQGPYGYTF. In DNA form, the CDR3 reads TGTGCCAGCAGCTTACAGGGGCCCTATGGCTACACCTTC.

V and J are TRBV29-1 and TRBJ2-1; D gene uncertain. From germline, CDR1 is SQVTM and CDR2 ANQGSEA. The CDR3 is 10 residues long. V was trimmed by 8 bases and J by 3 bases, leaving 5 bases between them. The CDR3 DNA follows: TGCAGCCACGGCTACAATGAGCAGTTCTTC. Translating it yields CSHGYNEQFF.

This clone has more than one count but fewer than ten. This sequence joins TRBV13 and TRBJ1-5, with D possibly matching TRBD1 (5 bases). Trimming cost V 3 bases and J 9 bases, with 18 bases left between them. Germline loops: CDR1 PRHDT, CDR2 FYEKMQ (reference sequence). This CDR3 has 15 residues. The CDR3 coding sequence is TGTGCCAGCAGCTTGGGAGGGGCCGCAGGTCGGCCCCAGCATTTT. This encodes CASSLGGAAGRPQHF. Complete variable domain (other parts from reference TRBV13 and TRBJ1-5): AAGVIQSPRHLIKEKRETATLKCYPIPRHDTVYWYQQGPGQDPQFLISFYEKMQSDKGSIPDRFSAQQFSDYHSELNMSSLELGDSALYFCASSLGGAAGRPQHFGDGTRLSIL.

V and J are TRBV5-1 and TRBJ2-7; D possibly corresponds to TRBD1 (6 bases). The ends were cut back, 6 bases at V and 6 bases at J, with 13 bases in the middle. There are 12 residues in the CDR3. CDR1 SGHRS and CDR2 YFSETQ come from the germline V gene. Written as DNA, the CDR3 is TGCGCCAGCACCGTAGTCAGGGGCGAGCAGTACTTC. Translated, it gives CASTVVRGEQYF. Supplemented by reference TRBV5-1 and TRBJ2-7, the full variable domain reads KAGVTQTPRYLIKTRGQQVTLSCSPISGHRSVSWYQQTPGQGLQFLFEYFSETQRNKGNFPGRFSGRQFSNSRSEMNVSTLELGDSALYLCASTVVRGEQYFGPGTRLTVT.

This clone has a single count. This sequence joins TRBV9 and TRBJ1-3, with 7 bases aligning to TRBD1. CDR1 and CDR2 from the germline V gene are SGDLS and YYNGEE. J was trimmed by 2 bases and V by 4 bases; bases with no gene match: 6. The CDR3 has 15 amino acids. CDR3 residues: CASSSTQGAGNTIYF. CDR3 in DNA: TGTGCCAGCAGCAGCACTCAGGGGGCTGGAAACACCATATATTTT. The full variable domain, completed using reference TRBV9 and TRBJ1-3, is DSGVTQTPKHLITATGQRVTLRCSPRSGDLSVYWYQQSLDQGLQFLIQYYNGEERAKGNILERFSAQQFPDLHSELNLSSLELGDSALYFCASSSTQGAGNTIYFGEGSWLTVV.

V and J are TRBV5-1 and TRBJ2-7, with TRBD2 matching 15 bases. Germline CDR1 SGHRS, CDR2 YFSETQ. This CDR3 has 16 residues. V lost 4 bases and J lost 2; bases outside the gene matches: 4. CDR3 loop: CASSGGLAGGAYEQYF. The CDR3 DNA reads TGCGCCAGCAGCGGGGGACTAGCGGGAGGTGCCTACGAGCAGTACTTC. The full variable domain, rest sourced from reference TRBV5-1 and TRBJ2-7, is KAGVTQTPRYLIKTRGQQVTLSCSPISGHRSVSWYQQTPGQGLQFLFEYFSETQRNKGNFPGRFSGRQFSNSRSEMNVSTLELGDSALYLCASSGGLAGGAYEQYFGPGTRLTVT.

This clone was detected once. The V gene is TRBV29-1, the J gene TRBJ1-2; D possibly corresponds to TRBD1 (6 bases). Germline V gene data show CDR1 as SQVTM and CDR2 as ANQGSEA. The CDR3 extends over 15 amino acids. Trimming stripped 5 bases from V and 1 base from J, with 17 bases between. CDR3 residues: CSVSYSKGVNYGYTF. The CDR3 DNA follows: TGCAGCGTTTCTTACAGTAAGGGGGTTAACTATGGCTACACCTTC.

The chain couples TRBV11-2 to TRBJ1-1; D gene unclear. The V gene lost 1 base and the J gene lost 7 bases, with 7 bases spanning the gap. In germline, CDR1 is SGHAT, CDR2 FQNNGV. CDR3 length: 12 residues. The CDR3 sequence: CASSLGVGEAFF. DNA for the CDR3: TGTGCCAGCAGCTTAGGGGTCGGTGAAGCTTTCTTT.

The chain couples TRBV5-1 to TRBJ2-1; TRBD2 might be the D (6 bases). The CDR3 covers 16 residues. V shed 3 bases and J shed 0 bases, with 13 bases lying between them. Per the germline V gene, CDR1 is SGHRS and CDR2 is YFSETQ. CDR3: CASSYQAGSSYNEQFF. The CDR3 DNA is TGCGCCAGCAGCTATCAGGCCGGGAGCTCCTACAATGAGCAGTTCTTC. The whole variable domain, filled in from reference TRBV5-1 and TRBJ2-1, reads KAGVTQTPRYLIKTRGQQVTLSCSPISGHRSVSWYQQTPGQGLQFLFEYFSETQRNKGNFPGRFSGRQFSNSRSEMNVSTLELGDSALYLCASSYQAGSSYNEQFFGPGTRLTVL.

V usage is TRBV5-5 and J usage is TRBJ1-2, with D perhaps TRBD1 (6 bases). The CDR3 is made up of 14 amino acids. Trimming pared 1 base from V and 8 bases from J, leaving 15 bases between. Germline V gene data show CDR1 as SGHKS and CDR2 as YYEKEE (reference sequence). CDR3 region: CASSLRPGDSGYTF. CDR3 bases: TGTGCCAGCAGCTTGCGTCCAGGGGACTCGGGCTACACCTTC.

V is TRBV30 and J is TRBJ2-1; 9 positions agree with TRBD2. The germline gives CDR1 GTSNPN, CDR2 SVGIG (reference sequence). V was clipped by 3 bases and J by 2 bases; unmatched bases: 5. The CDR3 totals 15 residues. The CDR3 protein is CAWSHGTSPYNEQFF. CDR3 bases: TGTGCCTGGAGCCATGGGACTAGCCCCTACAATGAGCAGTTCTTC.

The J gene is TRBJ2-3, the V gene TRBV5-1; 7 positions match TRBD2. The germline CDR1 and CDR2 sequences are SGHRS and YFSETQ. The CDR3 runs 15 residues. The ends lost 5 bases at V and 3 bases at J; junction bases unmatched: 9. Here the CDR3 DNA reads TGCGCCAGCAGTGCGAGCGGGATTTTGACAGATACGCAGTATTTT. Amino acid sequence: CASSASGILTDTQYF.

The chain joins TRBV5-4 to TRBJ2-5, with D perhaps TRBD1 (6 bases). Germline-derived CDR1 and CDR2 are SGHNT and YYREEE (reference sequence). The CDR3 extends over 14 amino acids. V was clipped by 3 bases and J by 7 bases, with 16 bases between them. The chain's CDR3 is CASSSKGVGGTQYF. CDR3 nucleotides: TGTGCCAGCAGCTCTAAGGGGGTAGGAGGGACCCAGTACTTC.

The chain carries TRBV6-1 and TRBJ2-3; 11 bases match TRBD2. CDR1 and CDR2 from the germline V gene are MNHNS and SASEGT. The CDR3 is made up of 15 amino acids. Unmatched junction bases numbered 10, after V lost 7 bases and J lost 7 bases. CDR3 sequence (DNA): TGTGCCAGCATCCAGACTAGCGGGATAAGAAATACGCAGTATTTT. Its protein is CASIQTSGIRNTQYF.

The CDR3 here is CASKASANTGELFF. For the CDR3, the DNA is TGTGCCAGCAAGGCCAGCGCGAACACCGGGGAGCTGTTTTTT. V is TRBV2 and J is TRBJ2-2; D is unresolved. The V and J ends lost 7 bases and 0 bases respectively, with 9 bases between them. In germline, CDR1 is SNHLY, CDR2 FYNNEI. This CDR3 region has 14 residues.

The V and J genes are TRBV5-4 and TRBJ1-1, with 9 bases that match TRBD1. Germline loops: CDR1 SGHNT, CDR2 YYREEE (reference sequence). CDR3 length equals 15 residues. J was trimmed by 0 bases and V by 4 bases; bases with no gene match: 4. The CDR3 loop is CASSPGQGMNTEAFF. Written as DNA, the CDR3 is TGTGCCAGCAGCCCAGGACAGGGGATGAACACTGAAGCTTTCTTT. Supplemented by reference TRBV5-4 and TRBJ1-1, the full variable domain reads ETGVTQSPTHLIKTRGQQVTLRCSSQSGHNTVSWYQQALGQGPQFIFQYYREEENGRGNFPPRFSGLQFPNYSSELNVNALELDDSALYLCASSPGQGMNTEAFFGQGTRLTVV.

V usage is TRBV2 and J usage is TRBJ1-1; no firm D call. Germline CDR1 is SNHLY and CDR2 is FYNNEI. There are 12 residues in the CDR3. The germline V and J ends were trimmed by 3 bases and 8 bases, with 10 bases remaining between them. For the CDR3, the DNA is TGTGCCAGCAGTGATAATTCCCTGGAAGCTTTCTTT. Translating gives CASSDNSLEAFF. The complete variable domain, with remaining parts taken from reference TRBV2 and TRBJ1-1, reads EPEVTQTPSHQVTQMGQEVILRCVPISNHLYFYWYRQILGQKVEFLVSFYNNEISEKSEIFDDQFSVERPDGSNFTLKIRSTKLEDSAMYFCASSDNSLEAFFGQGTRLTVV.

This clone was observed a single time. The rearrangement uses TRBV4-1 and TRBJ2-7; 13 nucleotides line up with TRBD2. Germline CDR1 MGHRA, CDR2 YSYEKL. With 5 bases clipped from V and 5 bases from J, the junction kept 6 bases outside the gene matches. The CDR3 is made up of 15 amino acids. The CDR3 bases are TGCGCCAGCAGCTTTCGACTAGCGGGAGGCCACGAGCAGTACTTC. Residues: CASSFRLAGGHEQYF.

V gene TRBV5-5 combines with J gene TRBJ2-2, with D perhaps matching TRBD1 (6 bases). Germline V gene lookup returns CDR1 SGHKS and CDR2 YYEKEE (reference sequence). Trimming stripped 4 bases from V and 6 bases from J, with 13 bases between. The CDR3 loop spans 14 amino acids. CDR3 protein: CASSISGQSGELFF. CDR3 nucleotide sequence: TGTGCCAGCAGCATCTCTGGACAGTCCGGGGAGCTGTTTTTT.

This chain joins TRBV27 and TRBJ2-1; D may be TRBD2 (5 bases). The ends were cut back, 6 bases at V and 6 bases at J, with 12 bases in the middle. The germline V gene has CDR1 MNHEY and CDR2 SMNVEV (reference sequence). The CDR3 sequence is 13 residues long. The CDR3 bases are TGTGCCAGCAGCCCAGTAGAGGGCAATGAGCAGTTCTTC. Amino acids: CASSPVEGNEQFF.

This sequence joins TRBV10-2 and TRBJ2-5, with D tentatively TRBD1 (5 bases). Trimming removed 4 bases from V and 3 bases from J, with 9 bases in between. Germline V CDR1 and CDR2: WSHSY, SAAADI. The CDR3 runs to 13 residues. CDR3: CASSGTHKETQYF. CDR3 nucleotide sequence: TGCGCCAGCAGTGGGACACATAAAGAGACCCAGTACTTC.